This T cell receptor beta chain is drawn from a study of preoperative IRX-2 immunotherapy in early breast cancer. The table came from immunoSEQ multiplex PCR; TCRdb's copy has only in-frame clones and leaves some out. The data hold about 62,000 clones, with around 94% observed a single time. Treatment defined: preoperative locoregional IRX-2 cytokine immunotherapy. Samples came from a phase Ib trial of preoperative locoregional IRX-2 cytokine immunotherapy. The length of the CDR3 is 15 residues. Trimming removed 2 bases at V and 5 bases at J, with 15 bases between. CDR1 and CDR2 (germline): SNHLY, FYNNEI.

The specimen was collected from a patient treated with IRX-2 immunotherapy. This sequence was found in a human donor with breast cancer. The J gene is TRBJ2-5, the V gene TRBV2; D might be TRBD1 or TRBD2, each matching 6 bases. CDR3 sequence reads: CASSELYGGGETQYF. The CDR3 DNA is TGTGCCAGCAGTGAACTTTACGGGGGCGGGGAGACCCAGTACTTC.